A single sample gave rise to the 20 T cell receptor beta chains below, sequenced in a study of vaccination and CD4 T cells after COVID-19. Oncomine TCR Beta short-read sequencing was applied to DNA from cultured CD4+ T cells. One entry per CDR3 protein, called by TCRdb with MiXCR from the PCR reads. The sample includes almost 20,000 distinct CDR3 sequences, about 42% seen only once; the top ten take roughly a quarter. Treatment here: approximately nine-day PBMC culture with coronavirus spike peptide pools or control peptides (ViraFEST assay). No cognate antigen is known for these TCRs. Source: CD4+ T cells from blood, cultured in vitro, taken before SARS-CoV-2 vaccination. These receptors were obtained from a human donor who received a COVID-19 vaccine.

This clonotype was seen a handful of times. The V call is TRBV5-4, the J call TRBJ2-4; no clear D. The CDR3 loop spans 13 amino acids. V shed 4 bases and J shed 7 bases, with 12 bases lying between them. Germline CDR1 is SGHNT and CDR2 is YYREEE (reference sequence). The CDR3 bases are TGTGCCAGCAGCAAGGAACCTTGGAACATTCAGTACTTC. It codes for CASSKEPWNIQYF. The full variable domain, in which reference TRBV5-4 and TRBJ2-4 provide the parts outside the CDR3, is ETGVTQSPTHLIKTRGQQVTLRCSSQSGHNTVSWYQQALGQGPQFIFQYYREEENGRGNFPPRFSGLQFPNYSSELNVNALELDDSALYLCASSKEPWNIQYFGAGTRLSVL.

This clonotype appeared a few times. The rearrangement joins TRBV6-1 to TRBJ1-2; the D gene is possibly TRBD1 (6 bases). Germline values: CDR1 MNHNS, CDR2 SASEGT. The germline V and J ends were trimmed by 8 bases and 5 bases, with 18 bases remaining between them. The CDR3 runs to 14 residues. The CDR3, as DNA: TGTGCCAGCGCGCAGGGTCGGACAGCTTATGGCTACACCTTC. Translating gives CASAQGRTAYGYTF.

This clonotype was detected a few times. The V and J genes are TRBV6-1 and TRBJ1-2; D is unresolved. The germline V and J ends were trimmed by 8 bases and 6 bases, with 10 bases remaining between them. This CDR3 comprises 11 residues. Germline CDR1 MNHNS, CDR2 SASEGT. Written as DNA, the CDR3 is TGTGCCAGCGGGAGGTTAGATGGCTACACCTTC. Translated, it gives CASGRLDGYTF.

The chain recombines TRBV30 with TRBJ2-6; TRBD1 might be the D (6 bases). V lost 3 bases and J 2 bases, leaving 14 bases between the germline ends. The CDR3 is 16 amino acids. The germline V gene has CDR1 GTSNPN and CDR2 SVGIG (reference sequence). The CDR3: CAWSLAGVAGANVLTF. CDR3 in DNA: TGTGCCTGGAGCTTGGCAGGGGTCGCTGGGGCCAACGTCCTGACTTTC.

This clonotype was found a few times. The chain is built from TRBV7-9 and TRBJ2-3, with unresolved D. Germline V lookup: CDR1 SEHNR, CDR2 FQNEAQ (reference sequence). Deletions cut 5 bases from V and 1 base from J, with 16 bases between. The CDR3 runs to 16 residues. The CDR3 here is CASSHPTSPGTDTQYF. DNA of the CDR3: TGTGCCAGCAGCCATCCGACCAGCCCTGGCACAGATACGCAGTATTTT.

There are a few counts of this clonotype. The rearrangement links TRBV24-1 to TRBJ2-5; either TRBD1 or TRBD2 may supply D (5 bases each). CDR3 length: 14 residues. Trimming stripped 2 bases from V and 8 bases from J, with 14 bases between. CDR1 is KGHDR, CDR2 SFDVKD, per germline. The CDR3 here is CATSDWGRDPTQYF. CDR3 nucleotide sequence: TGTGCCACCAGTGATTGGGGCAGGGACCCCACCCAGTACTTC.

The CDR3 DNA reads as TGTGCCAGCAGCCGAGGGGGTCCCGGTCCCTATGGCTACACCTTC. This gives the protein CASSRGGPGPYGYTF. The gene calls are TRBV7-8 and TRBJ1-2; D is perhaps TRBD1 (6 bases). V lost 5 bases and J lost 4, with 17 bases in between. Germline CDR1 and CDR2: SGHVS and FQNEAQ. The CDR3 is 15 residues long.

The V gene is TRBV19, the J gene TRBJ2-7; D remains ambiguous. The CDR3 spans 15 residues. V gave up 6 bases and J gave up 4 bases, with 19 bases separating them. Germline CDR1 LNHDA, CDR2 SQIVND (reference sequence). CDR3 sequence (DNA): TGTGCCAGTAGCTCTTACTTGAACCCCTCGTACGAGCAGTACTTC. It yields the protein CASSSYLNPSYEQYF.

The J gene is TRBJ1-6, the V gene TRBV12-3 or TRBV12-4, with D perhaps TRBD1 (5 bases). Trimming took 1 base from V and 7 from J, leaving 8 bases between them. This CDR3 region has 14 residues. CDR3 DNA sequence: TGTGCCAGCAGTTTAGTCGGGGGGAATTCACCCCTCCACTTT. As protein: CASSLVGGNSPLHF.

The chain links TRBV6-1 to TRBJ1-5; D is uncertain. The CDR3 is 14 residues long. Germline CDR1 MNHNS, CDR2 SASEGT. V lost 4 bases to trimming and J lost 3 bases, with 10 bases between them. This CDR3 reads CASSVDRPNQPQHF. Written as DNA, the CDR3 is TGTGCCAGCAGTGTGGACCGACCCAATCAGCCCCAGCATTTT.

The chain joins TRBV12-3 or TRBV12-4 to TRBJ2-7, with D tentatively TRBD1 (6 bases). This CDR3 contains 14 residues. V was cut by 2 bases and J by 1 base, with 9 bases left in between. The CDR3 region is CASSLMTGSYEQYF. The CDR3 DNA follows: TGTGCCAGCAGTTTAATGACAGGTTCCTACGAGCAGTACTTC.

The V gene is TRBV10-3, the J gene TRBJ1-2; possibly TRBD1 for D (5 bases). From germline, CDR1 is ENHRY and CDR2 SYGVKD. Trimming left V 7 bases short and J 4 bases short, with 7 bases between. The CDR3 spans 11 residues. This chain's CDR3 is CAINGGYGYTF. Here the CDR3 DNA reads TGTGCCATCAACGGGGGCTATGGCTACACCTTC.

About this clonotype: At one end, the junction sequence differs from germline, possibly due to a read error. The rearrangement joins TRBV4-2 to TRBJ2-5; 9 bases map to TRBD2. This CDR3 has 17 amino acids. CDR1 and CDR2 from the germline V gene are LGHNA and YNFKEQ. CDR3 in amino acids: CASSQDMASGAQGTQYF. CDR3 coding DNA: TGTGCCAGCAGCCAAGATATGGCTAGCGGGGCCCAAGGGACCCAGTACTTC.

This clonotype has a handful of counts. The rearrangement uses TRBV5-4 and TRBJ1-1; D is unresolved. The CDR3 is 14 amino acids. Germline V gene sequence: CDR1 SGHNT, CDR2 YYREEE (reference sequence). The V gene lost 4 bases and the J gene lost 1 base, with 11 bases spanning the gap. The CDR3: CASSTDMGNTEAFF. The CDR3 DNA sequence: TGTGCCAGCAGCACCGACATGGGGAACACTGAAGCTTTCTTT.

The rearrangement links TRBV6-5 to TRBJ1-2, with D possibly TRBD1 on 6 matching bases. CDR3 size: 19 residues. Trimming cost V 2 bases and J 4 bases, with 26 bases left between them. Germline-derived CDR1 and CDR2 are MNHEY and SVGAGI. Here the CDR3 DNA reads TGTGCCAGCAGTTACCAGGTGGCGGGGGCGGCCAGGAAATTCTATGGCTACACCTTC. This gives the protein CASSYQVAGAARKFYGYTF.

V and J are TRBV19 and TRBJ1-1; D not resolved. Between the trimmed V and J ends, which lost 6 bases and 1 base, there was a span of 12 bases. This CDR3 has 14 residues. The germline V gene has CDR1 LNHDA and CDR2 SQIVND (reference sequence). The CDR3 nucleotides read TGTGCCAGTAGCAAGACACGGGCGAACACTGAAGCTTTCTTT. Translating it yields CASSKTRANTEAFF.

The chain is built from TRBV24-1 and TRBJ2-2; D might be TRBD1 (6 bases). With 7 bases removed from V and 6 bases from J, the gap between germline ends came to 11 bases. The CDR3 consists of 13 residues. Germline CDR1 is KGHDR and CDR2 is SFDVKD. CDR3 in DNA: TGTGCCACCAGCCCCTGGACAGCCGGGGAGCTGTTTTTT. Amino acids: CATSPWTAGELFF.

This clonotype has only a few counts. The J gene is TRBJ1-6, the V gene TRBV12-3 or TRBV12-4, with D unresolved. Trimming pared 6 bases from V and 9 bases from J, leaving 18 bases between. The CDR3 runs to 15 residues. The CDR3 protein is CASSPLAGSSSPLHF. In DNA form, the CDR3 reads TGTGCCAGCAGCCCCCTCGCGGGTTCTAGTTCACCCCTCCACTTT.

This clonotype was seen more than once but under ten times. The chain employs TRBV5-1 and TRBJ2-1; TRBD1 aligns across 8 bases. The CDR3 is 14 residues long. Germline CDR1 reads SGHRS; CDR2 reads YFSETQ. Unmatched junction bases numbered 8, after V lost 7 bases and J lost 5 bases. Here the CDR3 DNA reads TGCGCCAGCCGAGCGGACAGGGAGAACAATGAGCAGTTCTTC. Its protein is CASRADRENNEQFF. Using reference TRBV5-1 and TRBJ2-1 for the parts outside the CDR3, the full variable domain is KAGVTQTPRYLIKTRGQQVTLSCSPISGHRSVSWYQQTPGQGLQFLFEYFSETQRNKGNFPGRFSGRQFSNSRSEMNVSTLELGDSALYLCASRADRENNEQFFGPGTRLTVL.

This rearrangement joins TRBV20-1 to TRBJ1-1, with TRBD1 as a possible D gene (5 bases). Germline V gene data show CDR1 as DFQATT and CDR2 as SNEGSKA (reference sequence). V was trimmed by 3 bases and J by 4 bases, leaving 12 bases between them. The CDR3 spans 13 residues. The CDR3 DNA is TGCAGTGCTAGCTGGACAACCGGCACTGAAGCTTTCTTT. Protein: CSASWTTGTEAFF.